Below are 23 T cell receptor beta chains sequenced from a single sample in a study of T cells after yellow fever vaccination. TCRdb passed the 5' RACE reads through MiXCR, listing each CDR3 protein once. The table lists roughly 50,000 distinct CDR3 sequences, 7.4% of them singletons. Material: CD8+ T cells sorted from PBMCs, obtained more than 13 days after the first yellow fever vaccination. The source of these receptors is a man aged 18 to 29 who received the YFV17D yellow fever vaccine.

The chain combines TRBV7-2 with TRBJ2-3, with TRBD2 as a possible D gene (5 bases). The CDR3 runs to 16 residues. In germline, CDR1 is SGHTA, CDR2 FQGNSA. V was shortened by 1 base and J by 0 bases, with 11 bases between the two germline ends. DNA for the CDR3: TGTGCCAGCAGCTTAGGGCGGGTGGATAGCACAGATACGCAGTATTTT. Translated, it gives CASSLGRVDSTDTQYF.

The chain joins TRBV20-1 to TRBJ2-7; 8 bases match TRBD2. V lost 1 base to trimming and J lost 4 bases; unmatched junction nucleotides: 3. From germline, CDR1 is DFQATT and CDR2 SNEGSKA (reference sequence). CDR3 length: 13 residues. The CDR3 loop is CSARAGGGYEQYF. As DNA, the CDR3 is TGCAGTGCTAGAGCGGGGGGGGGATACGAGCAGTACTTC.

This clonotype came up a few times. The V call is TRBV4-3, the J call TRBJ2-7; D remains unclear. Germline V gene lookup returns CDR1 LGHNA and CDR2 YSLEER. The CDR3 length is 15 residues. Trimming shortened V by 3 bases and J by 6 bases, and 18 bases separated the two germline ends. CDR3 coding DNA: TGCGCCAGCAGCCAGAGTTGGGGTGAAGGTTCCGAGCAGTACTTC. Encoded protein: CASSQSWGEGSEQYF.

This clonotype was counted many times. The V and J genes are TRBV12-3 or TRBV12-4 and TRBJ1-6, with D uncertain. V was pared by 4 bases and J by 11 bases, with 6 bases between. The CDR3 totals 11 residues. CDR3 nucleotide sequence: TGTGCCAGCAGTTCTGATCCACCCCTCCACTTT. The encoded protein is CASSSDPPLHF.

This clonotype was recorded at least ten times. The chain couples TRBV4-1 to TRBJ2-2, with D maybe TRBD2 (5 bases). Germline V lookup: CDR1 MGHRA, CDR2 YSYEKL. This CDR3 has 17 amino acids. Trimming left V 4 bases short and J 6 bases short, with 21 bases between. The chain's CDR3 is CASSPSMGQSGAGELFF. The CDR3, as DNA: TGCGCCAGCAGCCCATCAATGGGTCAGAGCGGCGCCGGGGAGCTGTTTTTT.

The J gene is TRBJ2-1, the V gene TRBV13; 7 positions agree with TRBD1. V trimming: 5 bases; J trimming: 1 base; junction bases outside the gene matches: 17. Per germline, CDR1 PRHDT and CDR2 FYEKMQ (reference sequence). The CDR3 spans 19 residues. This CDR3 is CASSQLYTIQGPSYNEQFF. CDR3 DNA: TGTGCCAGCAGCCAACTGTACACAATACAGGGGCCGTCCTACAATGAGCAGTTCTTC.

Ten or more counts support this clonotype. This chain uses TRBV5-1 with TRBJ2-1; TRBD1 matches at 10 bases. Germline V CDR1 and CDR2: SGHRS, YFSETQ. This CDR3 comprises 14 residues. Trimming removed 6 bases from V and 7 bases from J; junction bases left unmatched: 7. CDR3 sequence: CASIPGQGLNEQFF. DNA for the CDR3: TGCGCCAGCATCCCGGGACAGGGGTTAAATGAGCAGTTCTTC. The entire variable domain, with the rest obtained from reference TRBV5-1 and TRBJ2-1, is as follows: KAGVTQTPRYLIKTRGQQVTLSCSPISGHRSVSWYQQTPGQGLQFLFEYFSETQRNKGNFPGRFSGRQFSNSRSEMNVSTLELGDSALYLCASIPGQGLNEQFFGPGTRLTVL.

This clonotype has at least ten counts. The CDR3 DNA is TGTGCCAGCAGCTTCTCAGGGGCTGAAGCTTTCTTT. Its translation is CASSFSGAEAFF. J is TRBJ1-1 and V is TRBV7-9; a possible D gene is TRBD1 (6 bases). V lost 3 bases, J lost 6 bases, and 8 bases lay in between. The germline V gene encodes CDR1 SEHNR and CDR2 FQNEAQ (reference sequence). The CDR3 is 12 amino acids.

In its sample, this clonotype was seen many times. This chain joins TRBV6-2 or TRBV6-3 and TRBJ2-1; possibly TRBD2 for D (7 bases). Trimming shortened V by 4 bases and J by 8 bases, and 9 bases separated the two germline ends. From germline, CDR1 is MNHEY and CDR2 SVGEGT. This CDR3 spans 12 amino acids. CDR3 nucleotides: TGTGCCAGCAGTTCGGGGGGCGATGAGCAGTTCTTC. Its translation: CASSSGGDEQFF.

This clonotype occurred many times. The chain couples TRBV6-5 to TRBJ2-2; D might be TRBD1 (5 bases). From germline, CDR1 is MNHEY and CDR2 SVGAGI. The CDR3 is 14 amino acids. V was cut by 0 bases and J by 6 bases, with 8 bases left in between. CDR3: CASSYSVGPGELFF. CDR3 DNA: TGTGCCAGCAGTTACTCTGTGGGGCCCGGGGAGCTGTTTTTT.

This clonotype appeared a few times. CDR3 sequence (DNA): TGCGCCAGCAGCCATTCAAAAGGGCGTGAAGCTTTCTTT. It specifies CASSHSKGREAFF. The chain uses TRBV4-3 and TRBJ1-1; the D is unclear. The V gene lost 3 bases and the J gene lost 7 bases, with 12 bases spanning the gap. Germline CDR1 and CDR2: LGHNA and YSLEER. The CDR3 runs 13 residues.

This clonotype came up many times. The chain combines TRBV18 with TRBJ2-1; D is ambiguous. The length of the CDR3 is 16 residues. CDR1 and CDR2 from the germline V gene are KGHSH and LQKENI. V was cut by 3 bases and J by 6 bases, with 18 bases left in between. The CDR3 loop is CASSPYTVSYSNEQFF. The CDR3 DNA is TGTGCCAGCTCACCCTATACAGTCTCTTACTCCAATGAGCAGTTCTTC. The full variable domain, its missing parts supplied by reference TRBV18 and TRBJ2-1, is NAGVMQNPRHLVRRRGQEARLRCSPMKGHSHVYWYRQLPEEGLKFMVYLQKENIIDESGMPKERFSAEFPKEGPSILRIQQVVRGDSAAYFCASSPYTVSYSNEQFFGPGTRLTVL.

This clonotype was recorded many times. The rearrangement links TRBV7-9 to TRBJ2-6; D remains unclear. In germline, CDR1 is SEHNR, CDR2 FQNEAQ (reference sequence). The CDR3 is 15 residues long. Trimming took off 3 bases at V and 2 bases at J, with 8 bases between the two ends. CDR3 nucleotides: TGTGCCAGCAGCTTTGACCGTCCTGGGGCCAACGTCCTGACTTTC. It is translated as CASSFDRPGANVLTF.

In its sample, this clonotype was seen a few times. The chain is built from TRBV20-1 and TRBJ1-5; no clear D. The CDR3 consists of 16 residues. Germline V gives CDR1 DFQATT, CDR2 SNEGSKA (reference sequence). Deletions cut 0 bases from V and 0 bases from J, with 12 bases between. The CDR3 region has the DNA TGCAGTGCTAGAGATTTCACGGGAAATAGCAATCAGCCCCAGCATTTT. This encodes CSARDFTGNSNQPQHF.

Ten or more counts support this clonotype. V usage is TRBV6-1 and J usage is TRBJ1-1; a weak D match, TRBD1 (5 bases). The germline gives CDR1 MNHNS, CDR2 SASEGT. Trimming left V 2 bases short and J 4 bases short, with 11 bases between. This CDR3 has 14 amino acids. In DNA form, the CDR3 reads TGTGCCAGCAGTGAACCAGGGCGAGGCACTGAAGCTTTCTTT. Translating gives CASSEPGRGTEAFF.

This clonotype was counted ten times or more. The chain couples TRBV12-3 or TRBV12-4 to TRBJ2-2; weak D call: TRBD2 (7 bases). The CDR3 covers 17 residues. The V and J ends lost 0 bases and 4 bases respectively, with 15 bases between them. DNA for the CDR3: TGTGCCAGCAGTTTAGCGGAGAGGGGGGGGAGCACCGGGGAGCTGTTTTTT. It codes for CASSLAERGGSTGELFF.

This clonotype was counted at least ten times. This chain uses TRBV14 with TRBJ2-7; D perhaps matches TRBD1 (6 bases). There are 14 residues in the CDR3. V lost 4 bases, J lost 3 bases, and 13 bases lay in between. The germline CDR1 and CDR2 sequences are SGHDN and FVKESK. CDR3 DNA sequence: TGTGCCAGCAGCCCCCAGGGGCCCTACTACGAGCAGTACTTC. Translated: CASSPQGPYYEQYF. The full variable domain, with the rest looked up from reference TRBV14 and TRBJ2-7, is EAGVTQFPSHSVIEKGQTVTLRCDPISGHDNLYWYRRVMGKEIKFLLHFVKESKQDESGMPNNRFLAERTGGTYSTLKVQPAELEDSGVYFCASSPQGPYYEQYFGPGTRLTVT.

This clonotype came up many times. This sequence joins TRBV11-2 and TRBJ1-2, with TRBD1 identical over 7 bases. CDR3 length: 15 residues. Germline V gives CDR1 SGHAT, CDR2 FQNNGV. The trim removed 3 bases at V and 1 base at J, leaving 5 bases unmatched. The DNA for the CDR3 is TGTGCCAGCAGCTTCCGGGACAGCTATAACTATGGCTACACCTTC. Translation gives CASSFRDSYNYGYTF.

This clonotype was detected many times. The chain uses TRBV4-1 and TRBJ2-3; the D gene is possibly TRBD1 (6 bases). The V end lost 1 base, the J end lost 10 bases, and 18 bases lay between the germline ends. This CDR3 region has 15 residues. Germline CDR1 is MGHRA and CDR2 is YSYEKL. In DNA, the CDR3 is TGCGCCAGCAGCCAAGCCCTGTCAGGGGATTCAGCGCAGTATTTT. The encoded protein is CASSQALSGDSAQYF.

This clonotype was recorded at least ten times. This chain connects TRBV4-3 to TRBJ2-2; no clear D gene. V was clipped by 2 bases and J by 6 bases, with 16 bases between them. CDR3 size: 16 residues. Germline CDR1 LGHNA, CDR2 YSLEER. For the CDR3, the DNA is TGCGCCAGCAGCCAACGTACAGAGAACACCGCCGGGGAGCTGTTTTTT. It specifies CASSQRTENTAGELFF.

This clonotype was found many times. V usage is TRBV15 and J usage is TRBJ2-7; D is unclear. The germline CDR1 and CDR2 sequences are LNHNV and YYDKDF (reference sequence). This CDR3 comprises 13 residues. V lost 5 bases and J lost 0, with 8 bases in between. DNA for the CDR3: TGTGCCACCAGCTTGTCAGTCTCCTACGAGCAGTACTTC. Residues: CATSLSVSYEQYF.

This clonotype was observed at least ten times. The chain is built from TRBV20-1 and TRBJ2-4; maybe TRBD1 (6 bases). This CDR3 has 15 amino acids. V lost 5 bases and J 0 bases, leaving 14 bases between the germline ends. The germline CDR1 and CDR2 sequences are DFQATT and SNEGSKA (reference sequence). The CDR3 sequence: CSAWTDLLAKNIQYF. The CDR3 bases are TGCAGTGCTTGGACAGATCTTCTAGCCAAAAACATTCAGTACTTC.

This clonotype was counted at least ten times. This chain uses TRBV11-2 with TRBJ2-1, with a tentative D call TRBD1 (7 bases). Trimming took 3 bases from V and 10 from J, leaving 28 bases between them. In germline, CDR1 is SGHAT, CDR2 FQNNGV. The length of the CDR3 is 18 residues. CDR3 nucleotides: TGTGCCAGCAGCTTTAGACGGGACCCAGGGGGGCTCCCATGGGAGCAGTTCTTC. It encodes CASSFRRDPGGLPWEQFF.